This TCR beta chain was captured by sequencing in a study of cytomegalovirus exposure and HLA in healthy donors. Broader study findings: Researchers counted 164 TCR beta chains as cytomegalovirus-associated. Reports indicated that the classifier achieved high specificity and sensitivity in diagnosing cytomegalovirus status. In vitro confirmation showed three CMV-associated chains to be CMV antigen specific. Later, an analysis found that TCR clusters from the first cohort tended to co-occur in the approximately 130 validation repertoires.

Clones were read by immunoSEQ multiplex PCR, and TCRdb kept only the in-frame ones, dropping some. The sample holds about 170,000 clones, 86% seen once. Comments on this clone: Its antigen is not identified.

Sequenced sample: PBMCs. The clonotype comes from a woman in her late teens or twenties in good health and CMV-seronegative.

CDR3 in amino acids: CASSGSIPAESYTF. CDR3 in DNA: TGTGCCAGCAGTGGGAGTATCCCTGCGGAGTCCTACACCTTC. The chain joins TRBV25-1 to TRBJ1-2; D gene uncertain. Germline V gene lookup returns CDR1 MGHDK and CDR2 SYGVNS. There are 14 residues in the CDR3. V lost 4 bases to trimming and J lost 10 bases, with 19 bases between them.